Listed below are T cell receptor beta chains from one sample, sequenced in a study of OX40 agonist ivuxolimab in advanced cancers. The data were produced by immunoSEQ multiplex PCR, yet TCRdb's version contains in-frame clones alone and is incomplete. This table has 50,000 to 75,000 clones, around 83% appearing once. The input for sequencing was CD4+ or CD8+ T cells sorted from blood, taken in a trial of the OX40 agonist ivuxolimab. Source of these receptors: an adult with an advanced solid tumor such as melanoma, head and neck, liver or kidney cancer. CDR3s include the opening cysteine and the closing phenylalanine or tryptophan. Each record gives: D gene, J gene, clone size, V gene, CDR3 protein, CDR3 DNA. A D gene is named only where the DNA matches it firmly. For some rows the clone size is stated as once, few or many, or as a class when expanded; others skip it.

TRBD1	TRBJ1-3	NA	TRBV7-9	CASSGQGPSSGNTIYF	TGTGCCAGCAGCGGACAGGGGCCGAGCTCTGGAAACACCATATATTTT
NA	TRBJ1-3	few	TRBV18	CASSPRSTFSGNTIYF	TGTGCCAGCTCACCACGCTCGACATTCTCTGGAAACACCATATATTTT
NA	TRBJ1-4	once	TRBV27	CASSAGRPGPGTVFF	TGTGCCAGCAGTGCTGGTCGACCGGGCCCCGGAACGGTGTTTTTT
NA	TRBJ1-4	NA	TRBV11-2	CASSLVGGVSEKLFF	TGTGCCAGCAGCTTAGTTGGGGGGGTCAGTGAAAAACTGTTTTTT
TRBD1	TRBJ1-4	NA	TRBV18	CASSPRTGSNEKLFF	TGTGCCAGCTCACCAAGGACAGGCTCGAATGAAAAACTGTTTTTT
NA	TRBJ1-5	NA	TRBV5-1	CASSLGISGQSNQPQHF	TGCGCCAGCAGCTTGGGGATCAGTGGGCAGAGCAATCAGCCCCAGCATTTT
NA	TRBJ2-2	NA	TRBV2	CASSDPGLNTGELFF	TGTGCCAGCAGTGACCCAGGCCTGAACACCGGGGAGCTGTTTTTT
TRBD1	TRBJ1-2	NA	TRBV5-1	CASSLTGGRGNYGYTF	TGCGCCAGCAGCTTAACAGGGGGCAGGGGGAACTATGGCTACACCTTC
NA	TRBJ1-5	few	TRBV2	CASSEEGSGNQPQHF	TGTGCCAGCAGTGAAGAGGGGAGCGGTAATCAGCCCCAGCATTTT
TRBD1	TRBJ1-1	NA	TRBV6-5	CASSSNRGGAFEAFF	TGTGCCAGCAGTTCGAACAGGGGGGGTGCCTTTGAAGCTTTCTTT
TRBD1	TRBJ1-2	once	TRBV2	CASSTGGAYGYTF	TGTGCCAGCAGTACAGGGGGCGCCTATGGCTACACCTTC
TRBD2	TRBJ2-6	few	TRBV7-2	CASSVTSGPISGANVLTF	TGTGCCAGCAGCGTGACTAGCGGGCCTATCTCTGGGGCCAACGTCCTGACTTTC
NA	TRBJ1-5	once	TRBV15	CATSPRRGSGNQPQHF	TGTGCCACCAGCCCCCGCCGAGGTTCAGGCAATCAGCCCCAGCATTTT
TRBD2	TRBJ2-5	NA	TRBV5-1	CASSPAGTSFETQYF	TGCGCCAGCAGCCCCGCCGGGACTAGCTTTGAGACCCAGTACTTC
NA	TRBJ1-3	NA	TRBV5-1	CASSLERTRGGNTIYF	TGCGCCAGCAGCTTGGAACGGACACGAGGAGGAAACACCATATATTTT
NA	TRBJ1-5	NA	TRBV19	CASKRESFGNQPQHF	TGTGCCTCGAAGAGGGAGAGTTTCGGGAATCAGCCCCAGCATTTT
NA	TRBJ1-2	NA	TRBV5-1	CASSLIRNNYGYTF	TGCGCCAGCAGCTTGATCAGGAACAACTATGGCTACACCTTC
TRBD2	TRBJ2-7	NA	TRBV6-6	CASSFLLADEQYF	TGTGCCAGCAGTTTTCTACTAGCGGACGAGCAGTACTTC
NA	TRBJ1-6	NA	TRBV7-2	CASSLANSWGSPLHF	TGTGCCAGCAGCTTAGCGAACTCCTGGGGTTCACCCCTCCACTTT
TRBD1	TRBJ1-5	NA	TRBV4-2	CASSQADRGGQPQHF	TGTGCCAGCAGCCAAGCCGACAGGGGTGGTCAGCCCCAGCATTTT
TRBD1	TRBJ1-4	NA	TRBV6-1	CASSSQGGPNEKLFF	TGTGCCAGCAGTTCGCAGGGGGGGCCTAATGAAAAACTGTTTTTT
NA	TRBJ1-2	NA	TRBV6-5	CASSYSSSVRGYTF	TGTGCCAGCAGTTACTCGAGTAGTGTTAGGGGCTACACCTTC
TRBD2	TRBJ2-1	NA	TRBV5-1	CASSLLAGGNNEQFF	TGCGCCAGCAGCCTACTAGCGGGGGGGAACAATGAGCAGTTCTTC
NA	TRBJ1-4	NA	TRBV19	CASSINGGDEKLFF	TGTGCCAGTAGTATAAATGGGGGCGATGAAAAACTGTTTTTT
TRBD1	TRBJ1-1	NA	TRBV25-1	CASGGTAREAFF	TGTGCCAGCGGGGGGACAGCACGTGAAGCTTTCTTT
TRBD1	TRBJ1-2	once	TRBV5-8	CASSLNLQGARGYTF	TGTGCCAGCAGCTTAAACCTACAGGGGGCGAGGGGCTACACCTTC
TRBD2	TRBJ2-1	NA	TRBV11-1	CASSLDTRLAGGPEQFF	TGTGCCAGCAGCTTAGACACACGACTAGCGGGGGGTCCTGAGCAGTTCTTC
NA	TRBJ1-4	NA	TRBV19	CASSIWGRNEKLFF	TGTGCCAGTAGTATTTGGGGGAGGAATGAAAAACTGTTTTTT
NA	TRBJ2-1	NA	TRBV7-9	CASNFGQHLSYNEQFF	TGTGCCAGCAATTTCGGACAGCACCTTTCCTACAATGAGCAGTTCTTC